A single count supports the clone carrying this T cell receptor beta chain. The antigen remains undetermined. The CDR3 covers 15 residues. Germline V lookup: CDR1 MNHEY, CDR2 SVGAGI. V shed 2 bases and J shed 2 bases, with 10 bases lying between them. This record comes from a study of cytomegalovirus exposure and HLA in healthy donors. For the study at large: Later, an analysis reported that the 110 or so validation repertoires had used the same platform as the approximately 630 first-cohort repertoires.

Generated by immunoSEQ multiplex PCR, the TCRdb table keeps only in-frame clones and is missing some. The repertoire holds over 250,000 clones, with around 90% as singletons. Study-wide results and caveats: Under in vitro conditions, three CMV-associated chains were confirmed as specific for CMV antigens. The investigators catalogued 150 to 200 TCR beta chains as cytomegalovirus-associated.

This receptor was taken from a woman aged 25 to 39 in good health and CMV-seropositive. The sequenced sample was PBMCs. The gene calls are TRBV6-5 and TRBJ2-4; D is perhaps TRBD1 (5 bases). CDR3 residues: CASSYGRATKNIQYF. The DNA for the CDR3 is TGTGCCAGCAGTTACGGCAGGGCAACCAAAAACATTCAGTACTTC.